Given below is one T cell receptor beta chain in context. Distinct nucleotide sequences in the sample also encode this CDR3. TCRdb's table, derived via immunoSEQ multiplex PCR, lists solely in-frame clones and lacks some. The repertoire holds approximately 100,000 clones, with 88% as singletons. These data come from a study of control samples from healthy donors and cancer patients. The CDR3 extends over 13 amino acids. Germline V gene data show CDR1 as LGHNT and CDR2 as FRNRAP. Trimming removed 8 bases from V and 4 bases from J; junction bases left unmatched: 8. This sequence was found in a man aged 25 to 40 in good health. Sequenced: blood. The V call is TRBV12-5, the J call TRBJ2-7; 7 bases align to TRBD2. The CDR3 reads CASSPSGIYEQYF. DNA for the CDR3: TGTGCTAGTAGTCCTAGCGGAATATACGAGCAGTACTTC.